One and the same sample provided the 23 T cell receptor beta chains below, sequenced in a study of T-cell reconstitution after alpha-beta-depleted transplantation in children (TCRdb year 2016). Library preparation used PCR. The sample was run on an Illumina HiSeq 2500. Molecular barcoding was employed in the preparation of TCR libraries, with unique molecular identifiers being used to normalize TCRbeta repertoire quantification. TCRdb reprocessing: public reads trimmed at Q25 with fastp, clones called with MiXCR, in-frame beta chains kept. Duplicate CDR3 protein sequences are folded into a single record with the most common DNA and genes. This sample has approximately 100,000 distinct CDR3 sequences in its table, and 10% to 15% of those were observed once. The ten largest clonotypes hold approximately 15% of the sample. Here the sequenced sample was PBMCs from the stem cell graft donor, taken from the stem cell graft. The receptors were gathered from a human donor who donated a stem cell graft to a child with inherited bone marrow failure.

The chain is built from TRBV2 and TRBJ2-5, with D perhaps TRBD1 (5 bases). CDR1 and CDR2 from the germline V gene are SNHLY and FYNNEI. Trimming took off 5 bases at V and 5 bases at J, with 15 bases between the two ends. This CDR3 region has 14 residues. Written as DNA, the CDR3 is TGTGCCAGCAGTCCTCATGACAGATTGGAGACCCAGTACTTC. This translates into CASSPHDRLETQYF.

In its sample, this clonotype was seen many times. The chain couples TRBV5-1 to TRBJ2-2; D gene uncertain. V was shortened by 1 base and J by 7 bases, with 8 bases between the two germline ends. The CDR3 loop spans 13 amino acids. Germline CDR1 SGHRS, CDR2 YFSETQ. The CDR3 loop is CASSLYLVGELFF. DNA for the CDR3: TGCGCCAGCAGCTTGTATCTGGTCGGGGAGCTGTTTTTT.

This clonotype was counted ten times or more. The rearrangement joins TRBV3-1 to TRBJ1-3; D remains unclear. Germline-derived CDR1 and CDR2 are LGHDT and YNNKEL (reference sequence). The CDR3 is 13 residues long. V was cut by 4 bases and J by 0 bases, with 4 bases left in between. CDR3 sequence reads: CASSPYSGNTIYF. In DNA form, the CDR3 reads TGTGCCAGCAGCCCCTACTCTGGAAACACCATATATTTT. Full variable domain (missing parts from reference TRBV3-1 and TRBJ1-3): DTAVSQTPKYLVTQMGNDKSIKCEQNLGHDTMYWYKQDSKKFLKIMFSYNNKELIINETVPNRFSPKSPDKAHLNLHINSLELGDSAVYFCASSPYSGNTIYFGEGSWLTVV.

This clonotype has a count of ten or more. This chain links TRBV5-8 with TRBJ2-3; 7 bases match TRBD1. The CDR3 contains 14 residues. V trimming: 4 bases; J trimming: 6 bases; junction bases outside the gene matches: 8. CDR1 is SGHTS and CDR2 is YDEGEE in the germline V gene. The chain's CDR3 is CASSAQTRGDTQYF. The DNA of the CDR3 is TGTGCCAGCAGCGCACAGACCAGGGGGGATACGCAGTATTTT.

This clonotype showed up many times. The CDR3 here is CASSLRAAATTGELFF. CDR3 nucleotide sequence: TGCGCCAGCAGCCTGAGAGCGGCGGCGACTACCGGGGAGCTGTTTTTT. This chain uses TRBV5-1 with TRBJ2-2; a possible D gene is TRBD2 (5 bases). Trimming pared 4 bases from V and 5 bases from J, leaving 18 bases between. Looked up from germline, CDR1 is SGHRS and CDR2 is YFSETQ. This CDR3 comprises 16 residues.

This clonotype was recorded many times. The CDR3 DNA reads TGTGCCAGCTGGGACAGGGCTCAAGAGCAGTACTTC. It translates to CASWDRAQEQYF. V gene TRBV6-1 combines with J gene TRBJ2-7; TRBD1 aligns across 9 bases. CDR3 length equals 12 residues. Germline V gene sequence: CDR1 MNHNS, CDR2 SASEGT. V was clipped by 8 bases and J by 7 bases; unmatched bases: 6.

This rearrangement joins TRBV7-9 to TRBJ2-7; the D is unclear. Per the germline V gene, CDR1 is SEHNR and CDR2 is FQNEAQ (reference sequence). Trimming shortened V by 4 bases and J by 4 bases, and 8 bases separated the two germline ends. The CDR3 consists of 12 residues. The CDR3 reads CASSSIRYEQYF. The CDR3 region has the DNA TGTGCCAGCAGCTCGATTAGATACGAGCAGTACTTC.

This clonotype was counted ten times or more. V and J are TRBV20-1 and TRBJ2-7, with D uncertain. This CDR3 has 13 amino acids. Per germline, CDR1 DFQATT and CDR2 SNEGSKA (reference sequence). The V end was cut by 1 base, the J end by 3 bases, with 10 bases between. CDR3 sequence: CSARGKSDYEQYF. In DNA, the CDR3 is TGCAGTGCTAGAGGAAAATCCGACTACGAGCAGTACTTC.

This clonotype has ten or more counts. This chain connects TRBV7-8 to TRBJ2-2; 10 bases fit TRBD2. The germline V gene has CDR1 SGHVS and CDR2 FQNEAQ. CDR3 length: 17 amino acids. Trimming took 5 bases from V and 5 from J; bases not matched to a gene: 11. The CDR3 sequence: CASSVPSSGSYTGELFF. The DNA of the CDR3 is TGTGCCAGCAGCGTGCCATCTAGCGGGAGTTATACCGGGGAGCTGTTTTTT.

This clonotype was counted ten times or more. The V gene is TRBV12-3 or TRBV12-4, the J gene TRBJ1-2; 7 nucleotides align to TRBD1. The CDR3 spans 15 residues. The junction had 7 bases not matched to a gene; V was cut back by 6 bases and J by 0 bases. The CDR3 DNA reads TGTGCCAGCAGCCGAGAAGGGACAGCTAACTATGGCTACACCTTC. Its protein product is CASSREGTANYGYTF.

This clonotype was recorded a few times. The chain employs TRBV7-8 and TRBJ1-1, with D perhaps TRBD1 (5 bases). The CDR3 loop spans 14 amino acids. The germline CDR1 and CDR2 sequences are SGHVS and FQNEAQ. V was pared by 0 bases and J by 3 bases, with 8 bases between. The CDR3 sequence: CASSLAGGYTEAFF. As DNA, the CDR3 is TGTGCCAGCAGCTTAGCGGGGGGTTACACTGAAGCTTTCTTT.

This clonotype was seen only a few times. J is TRBJ1-5 and V is TRBV4-1; D is perhaps TRBD1 (5 bases). The CDR3 runs to 15 residues. Trimming stripped 0 bases from V and 5 bases from J, with 11 bases between. CDR1 and CDR2 from the germline V gene are MGHRA and YSYEKL. The CDR3 nucleotides read TGCGCCAGCAGCCAAGACAAAGGGACCTATCAGCCCCAGCATTTT. Protein: CASSQDKGTYQPQHF.

The sample holds many counts of this clonotype. V usage is TRBV5-6 and J usage is TRBJ2-3; D might be TRBD1 or TRBD2, each matching 6 bases. V gave up 6 bases and J gave up 5 bases, with 22 bases separating them. The germline V gene has CDR1 SGHDT and CDR2 YYEEEE. The CDR3 length is 16 residues. CDR3 in DNA: TGTGCCAGCACCACATATTGGGGGGCGAGAGGAGATACGCAGTATTTT. It specifies CASTTYWGARGDTQYF.

This clonotype came up many times. This sequence joins TRBV29-1 and TRBJ2-5, with D hard to call. Germline CDR1 SQVTM, CDR2 ANQGSEA. The V end was cut by 4 bases, the J end by 4 bases, with 10 bases between. This CDR3 is 12 amino acids long. The CDR3 nucleotides are TGCAGCGTTGCGGGTCAATCAGAGACCCAGTACTTC. It encodes CSVAGQSETQYF.

This clonotype was counted a single time. The V gene is TRBV5-4, the J gene TRBJ2-6; possibly TRBD2 for D (5 bases). V was trimmed by 3 bases and J by 2 bases, leaving 15 bases between them. CDR1 is SGHNT and CDR2 is YYREEE in the germline V gene (reference sequence). The CDR3 consists of 17 residues. As DNA, the CDR3 is TGTGCCAGCAGCTCAATGACGGGATTTACTGGGGCCAACGTCCTGACTTTC. Translated, it gives CASSSMTGFTGANVLTF.

The chain carries TRBV4-2 and TRBJ2-1; TRBD2 agrees at 10 bases. CDR1 is LGHNA, CDR2 YNFKEQ, per germline. After removal of 4 bases from V and 7 bases from J, the junction contained 7 bases not matched to a gene. The CDR3 loop spans 15 amino acids. The CDR3 loop is CASSPGTSVINEQFF. CDR3 DNA: TGTGCCAGCAGCCCCGGGACTAGCGTGATAAATGAGCAGTTCTTC.

This clonotype showed up just a few times. This sequence joins TRBV10-3 and TRBJ2-2; D remains unclear. Germline CDR1 reads ENHRY; CDR2 reads SYGVKD. The CDR3 has 13 amino acids. V gave up 6 bases and J gave up 4 bases, with 9 bases separating them. Here the CDR3 reads CAIREGGTGELFF. DNA for the CDR3: TGTGCCATCAGGGAAGGTGGCACCGGGGAGCTGTTTTTT.

This clonotype was seen many times. The chain combines TRBV27 with TRBJ2-3; 11 nucleotides agree with TRBD2. The CDR3 is made up of 17 amino acids. Germline CDR1 and CDR2: MNHEY and SMNVEV (reference sequence). Trimming removed 3 bases from V and 4 bases from J; junction bases left unmatched: 9. The CDR3 DNA reads as TGTGCCAGCAGTTTCGGGACTAGCGGAACCGGGGCAGATACGCAGTATTTT. Translation gives CASSFGTSGTGADTQYF.

In this sample, this clonotype turned up many times. The chain is built from TRBV20-1 and TRBJ1-1, with unresolved D. The germline V gene has CDR1 DFQATT and CDR2 SNEGSKA (reference sequence). Trimming removed 0 bases from V and 1 base from J, with 6 bases in between. The CDR3 runs 13 residues. Written as DNA, the CDR3 is TGCAGTGCTAGAGATCCCAGGAACACTGAAGCTTTCTTT. Protein sequence: CSARDPRNTEAFF.

This clonotype was seen ten or more times. The chain carries TRBV29-1 and TRBJ2-2, with D possibly TRBD1 on 5 matching bases. The germline gives CDR1 SQVTM, CDR2 ANQGSEA. The CDR3 has 11 residues. Trimming removed 6 bases at V and 6 bases at J, with 8 bases between. CDR3 bases: TGCAGCGTAAGGGGCCCCGGGGAGCTGTTTTTT. This translates into CSVRGPGELFF.

This clonotype was seen ten or more times. The chain links TRBV10-3 to TRBJ2-7, with D uncertain. Trimming shortened V by 6 bases and J by 11 bases, and 14 bases separated the two germline ends. Germline V gives CDR1 ENHRY, CDR2 SYGVKD. This CDR3 has 11 amino acids. The chain's CDR3 is CAISADGTEYF. DNA for the CDR3: TGTGCCATCAGCGCGGACGGCACCGAGTACTTC.

This clonotype was picked up many times. The chain joins TRBV29-1 to TRBJ1-2; TRBD1 might be the D (5 bases). CDR3 length: 13 residues. V was clipped by 5 bases and J by 5 bases, with 15 bases between them. CDR1 is SQVTM and CDR2 is ANQGSEA in the germline V gene. The CDR3 region is CSVYGGAAYGYTF. CDR3 sequence (DNA): TGCAGCGTTTATGGCGGGGCTGCGTATGGCTACACCTTC. Using reference TRBV29-1 and TRBJ1-2 for the parts outside the CDR3, the full variable domain is SAVISQKPSRDICQRGTSLTIQCQVDSQVTMMFWYRQQPGQSLTLIATANQGSEATYESGFVIDKFPISRPNLTFSTLTVSNMSPEDSSIYLCSVYGGAAYGYTFGSGTRLTVV.

This clonotype occurred many times. V usage is TRBV11-2 and J usage is TRBJ2-3; 8 nucleotides match TRBD2. There are 17 residues in the CDR3. Looked up from germline, CDR1 is SGHAT and CDR2 is FQNNGV. Trimming took 2 bases from V and 6 from J; bases not matched to a gene: 13. CDR3 protein: CASSLSWTSRRGDTQYF. The CDR3 coding sequence is TGTGCCAGCAGCTTAAGTTGGACTAGCCGGCGAGGGGATACGCAGTATTTT.